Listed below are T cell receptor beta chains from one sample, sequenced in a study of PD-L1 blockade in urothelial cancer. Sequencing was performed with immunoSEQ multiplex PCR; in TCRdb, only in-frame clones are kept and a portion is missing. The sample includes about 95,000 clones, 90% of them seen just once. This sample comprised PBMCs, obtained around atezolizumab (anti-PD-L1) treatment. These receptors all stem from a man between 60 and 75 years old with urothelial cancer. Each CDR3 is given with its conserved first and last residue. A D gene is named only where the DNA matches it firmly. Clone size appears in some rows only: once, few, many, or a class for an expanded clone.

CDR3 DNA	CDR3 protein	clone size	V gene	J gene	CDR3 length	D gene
TGTGCCAGCAGTTCCCCCTCCCGAGCGGGCTACGAGCAGTACTTC	CASSSPSRAGYEQYF	NA	TRBV6-5	TRBJ2-7	15	NA
TGTGCCAGCAGCTCCAGGGAGGGGGGGGCCGACTATGGCTACACCTTC	CASSSREGGADYGYTF	NA	TRBV7-9	TRBJ1-2	16	NA
TGTGCCAGCAGCGTAGCCCCGACAGGCACAGATACGCAGTATTTT	CASSVAPTGTDTQYF	NA	TRBV9	TRBJ2-3	15	NA
TGTGCCAGCAGTGAAGGGGCGGGGGCCCAAGAGACCCAGTACTTC	CASSEGAGAQETQYF	once	TRBV6-1	TRBJ2-5	15	NA
TGTGCCAGCAGTGAAGCGGCTACAGGGGGCGAGGGCTACACCTTC	CASSEAATGGEGYTF	NA	TRBV2	TRBJ1-2	15	TRBD1
TGCAGCGTTTTATTGGCATCTGGAAACACCATATATTTT	CSVLLASGNTIYF	NA	TRBV29-1	TRBJ1-3	13	NA
TGCAGCGTTGAATTAGGGGCGTCCTACAATGAGCAGTTCTTC	CSVELGASYNEQFF	NA	TRBV29-1	TRBJ2-1	14	NA
TGTGCCTGGAGTGTATTGGGCTCAGGAGGAGGAACTGAAGCTTTCTTT	CAWSVLGSGGGTEAFF	NA	TRBV30	TRBJ1-1	16	NA
TGTGCCAGCAGCCCCCCGGGACAGTTATCCTACGAGCAGTACTTC	CASSPPGQLSYEQYF	NA	TRBV6-5	TRBJ2-7	15	TRBD1
TGTGCCAGCAGTCAACGACTAGCGGGAGATGATGAGCAGTTCTTC	CASSQRLAGDDEQFF	NA	TRBV28	TRBJ2-1	15	TRBD2
TGTGCCAGTAGTATAGAGAGCGGGAGCCCTTACAATGAGCAGTTCTTC	CASSIESGSPYNEQFF	once	TRBV19	TRBJ2-1	16	TRBD2
TGCGCCAGCAGCTTGGAGGGACAGGGGAATCAGCCCCAGCATTTT	CASSLEGQGNQPQHF	NA	TRBV5-1	TRBJ1-5	15	TRBD1
TGTGCCTGGAGTCCCGACAGGGGCTACAATGAGCAGTTCTTC	CAWSPDRGYNEQFF	NA	TRBV30	TRBJ2-1	14	TRBD1
TGTGCCAGCAGCTTCCAGGAGGGCAATGAGCAGTTCTTC	CASSFQEGNEQFF	NA	TRBV11-2	TRBJ2-1	13	NA
TGTGCCAGCAGTCCGCCCCTTACCCACAGGGAAGCTTTCTTT	CASSPPLTHREAFF	NA	TRBV6-6	TRBJ1-1	14	NA
TGTGCCAGCAAGGGGGCTCTTCAGCCCCAGCATTTT	CASKGALQPQHF	NA	TRBV6-1	TRBJ1-5	12	TRBD1
TGTGCCAGCAGCCCCGGGACTAGCACCCGGCAGTTCTTC	CASSPGTSTRQFF	NA	TRBV7-2	TRBJ2-1	13	TRBD2
TGTGCCAGCAGTGAAGTGGGGGACTTAGCGGGCAATGAGCAGTTCTTC	CASSEVGDLAGNEQFF	NA	TRBV6-1	TRBJ2-1	16	TRBD2
TGTGCCTGGGAAAGTAAGGGACTAGAGAACAATGAGCAGTTCTTC	CAWESKGLENNEQFF	NA	TRBV30	TRBJ2-1	15	TRBD2
TGTGCCAGCAGCCAAGCTAGCAGGGCCAAAAACATTCAGTACTTC	CASSQASRAKNIQYF	NA	TRBV4-2	TRBJ2-4	15	NA
TGTGCCAGCAGTGAAGCGGCAAGAACTGGCTACACCTTC	CASSEAARTGYTF	NA	TRBV6-1	TRBJ1-2	13	NA
TGTGCCAGCAGCCAAGATCCCCCGGGTCCGAACCAAGGGGGAGAGACCCAGTACTTC	CASSQDPPGPNQGGETQYF	NA	TRBV4-2	TRBJ2-5	19	NA
TGTGCCTGGACCCGCAGACAGACCGGGGAGCTGTTTTTT	CAWTRRQTGELFF	NA	TRBV30	TRBJ2-2	13	NA
TGTGCCAGCAGCCCGCCGGGGAAGCCCTACGAGCAGTACTTC	CASSPPGKPYEQYF	NA	TRBV7-3	TRBJ2-7	14	NA
TGTGCCAGCAGGGTCTTGGCGGGGGCCACAAATGAGCAGTTCTTC	CASRVLAGATNEQFF	NA	TRBV7-8	TRBJ2-1	15	NA
TGTGCCAGCAGTCCCAGGGGTTCTGGTCACTACGAGCAGTACTTC	CASSPRGSGHYEQYF	NA	TRBV28	TRBJ2-7	15	NA
TGCGCCAGCAGTCCCAGGACAGGGGGGAACAATCAGCCCCAGCATTTT	CASSPRTGGNNQPQHF	NA	TRBV4-1	TRBJ1-5	16	TRBD1